This T cell receptor (beta chain) derives from a study of blood T cells in healthy people across ages. It was with a sample-barcoded 5' primer and a J-beta primer mix that a second PCR of roughly 7 to 12 cycles was run. In TCRdb, the 5' RACE reads were re-called with MiXCR into one record per CDR3 protein. The profile shows about a million distinct CDR3 sequences, roughly 50% of them singletons. This clonotype was observed a handful of times. Sequencing was done on a sample of blood. The sequence was obtained from a woman aged 60 to 75 in good health.

CDR3 sequence reads: CASRGQGASETQYF. CDR3 sequence (DNA): TGTGCCAGCAGAGGACAGGGGGCGTCAGAGACCCAGTACTTC. This rearrangement joins TRBV7-2 to TRBJ2-5, with 11 bases aligning to TRBD1. From germline, CDR1 is SGHTA and CDR2 FQGNSA. V was pared by 6 bases and J by 4 bases, with 4 bases of the junction left unmatched. The CDR3 runs to 14 residues.